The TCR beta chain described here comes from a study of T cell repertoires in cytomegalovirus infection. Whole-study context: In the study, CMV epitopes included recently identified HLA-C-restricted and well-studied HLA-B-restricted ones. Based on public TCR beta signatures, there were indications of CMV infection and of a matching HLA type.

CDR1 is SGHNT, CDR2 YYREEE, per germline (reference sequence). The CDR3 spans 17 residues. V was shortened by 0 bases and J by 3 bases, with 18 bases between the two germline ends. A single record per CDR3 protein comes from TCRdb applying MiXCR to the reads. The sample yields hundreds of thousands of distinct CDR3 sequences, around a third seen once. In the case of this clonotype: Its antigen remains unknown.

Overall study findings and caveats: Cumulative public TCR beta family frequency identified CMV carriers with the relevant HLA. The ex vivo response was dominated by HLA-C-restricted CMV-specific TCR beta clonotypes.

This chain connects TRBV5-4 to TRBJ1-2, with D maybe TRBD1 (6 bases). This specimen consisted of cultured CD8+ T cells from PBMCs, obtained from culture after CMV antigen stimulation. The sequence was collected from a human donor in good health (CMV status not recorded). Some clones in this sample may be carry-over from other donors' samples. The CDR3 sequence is CASSLGLQGINDYGYTF. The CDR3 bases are TGTGCCAGCAGCTTGGGTTTACAGGGTATAAATGACTATGGCTACACCTTC. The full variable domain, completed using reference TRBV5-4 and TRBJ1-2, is ETGVTQSPTHLIKTRGQQVTLRCSSQSGHNTVSWYQQALGQGPQFIFQYYREEENGRGNFPPRFSGLQFPNYSSELNVNALELDDSALYLCASSLGLQGINDYGYTFGSGTRLTVV.